What follows are 21 T cell receptor beta chains derived from one specimen sequenced in a study of blood T cells in healthy people across ages (dated by TCRdb to about 2015). Library generation was performed with 5' RACE. Instrument on record: Illumina HiSeq 2500. A second PCR of roughly 7 to 11 cycles was performed with a sample-barcoded 5' primer and a J-beta primer mix. TCRdb reran the public reads through fastp at Q25 and MiXCR, keeping productive beta chains. Duplicate CDR3 protein sequences are folded into a single record with the most common DNA and genes. This sample holds over 600,000 distinct CDR3 sequences; 40% to 50% were observed only once. The ten top clones hold around 30% of the sample. Material for sequencing was blood. The receptors here all came from an elderly man in good health.

This clonotype occurred a few times. The J gene is TRBJ1-4, the V gene TRBV4-1; possibly TRBD1 for D (6 bases). Trimming took off 0 bases at V and 8 bases at J, with 16 bases between the two ends. CDR1 is MGHRA, CDR2 YSYEKL, per germline. The CDR3 covers 16 residues. This CDR3 reads CASSQEVSRGDEKLFF. The CDR3 coding sequence is TGCGCCAGCAGCCAAGAGGTGTCCAGGGGCGACGAAAAACTGTTTTTT.

The chain joins TRBV20-1 to TRBJ2-3; tentative D call: TRBD2 (6 bases). Germline values: CDR1 DFQATT, CDR2 SNEGSKA (reference sequence). CDR3 length equals 14 residues. Trimming removed 0 bases at V and 4 bases at J, with 11 bases between. CDR3 sequence reads: CSARELTSSDTQYF. The CDR3 coding sequence is TGCAGTGCTAGAGAACTAACTAGCTCAGATACGCAGTATTTT.

This clonotype was seen repeatedly, ten times or more. The chain has TRBV6-1 and TRBJ2-7; perhaps TRBD1 as D (5 bases). The germline V gene encodes CDR1 MNHNS and CDR2 SASEGT. Trimming left V 7 bases short and J 3 bases short, with 10 bases between. CDR3 length: 12 amino acids. CDR3 sequence: CASTTEVYEQYF. The DNA of the CDR3 is TGTGCCAGCACGACAGAGGTCTACGAGCAGTACTTC.

This clonotype has a count of ten or more. The chain links TRBV7-9 to TRBJ2-3, with D unclear. CDR1 and CDR2 (germline): SEHNR, FQNEAQ (reference sequence). Between the trimmed V and J ends, which lost 5 bases and 6 bases, there was a span of 9 bases. This CDR3 is 12 amino acids long. The CDR3 DNA follows: TGTGCCAGCAGCCCCAACTCGGATACGCAGTATTTT. It specifies CASSPNSDTQYF.

This clonotype was picked up one time. The chain combines TRBV12-3 or TRBV12-4 with TRBJ2-5, with 10 bases matching TRBD2. V was clipped by 6 bases and J by 3 bases; unmatched bases: 10. The CDR3 runs 16 residues. CDR3 loop: CASSSPRTSGEETQYF. In nucleotides, the CDR3 is TGTGCCAGCAGCTCCCCCAGGACTAGCGGAGAAGAGACCCAGTACTTC.

This chain links TRBV27 with TRBJ2-1, with D possibly called TRBD1 or TRBD2 (5 bases each). The ends were cut back, 4 bases at V and 0 bases at J, with 16 bases in the middle. There are 17 residues in the CDR3. CDR1 and CDR2 from the germline V gene are MNHEY and SMNVEV (reference sequence). This CDR3 is CASSSPRGSGSYNEQFF. Written as DNA, the CDR3 is TGTGCCAGCAGTTCCCCGAGGGGTTCGGGCTCCTACAATGAGCAGTTCTTC.

This clonotype was picked up one time. The rearrangement links TRBV14 to TRBJ2-5, with unresolved D. Per the germline V gene, CDR1 is SGHDN and CDR2 is FVKESK. V lost 2 bases to trimming and J lost 5 bases, with 9 bases between them. The CDR3 covers 13 residues. This chain's CDR3 is CASSQRPRETQYF. The DNA for the CDR3 is TGTGCCAGCAGCCAAAGGCCCCGGGAGACCCAGTACTTC.

This clonotype was observed a handful of times. A single base separates this from a much larger clone, so it may be a read error. The chain joins TRBV6-2 or TRBV6-3 to TRBJ2-5; 12 positions agree with TRBD2. The J call may be mistaken, given a closer DNA end match to TRBJ2-7. CDR1 MNHEY and CDR2 SVGEGT come from the germline V gene. The CDR3 is 20 residues long. The CDR3 loop reads CASSPKGLAGFLPQNDEQYF. The CDR3 region has the DNA TGTGCCAGCAGTCCCAAAGGACTAGCGGGATTTCTTCCGCAAAACGACGAGCAGTACTTC.

This chain joins TRBV7-2 and TRBJ2-1; 12 bases align to TRBD2. Germline lookup yields CDR1 SGHTA and CDR2 FQGNSA. This CDR3 has 18 residues. J lost 7 bases, V lost 2 bases, and 12 bases had no gene match. CDR3 sequence reads: CASSLLAGGGIYVNEQFF. CDR3 DNA sequence: TGTGCCAGCAGCTTACTAGCGGGGGGGGGCATCTATGTAAATGAGCAGTTCTTC.

The chain couples TRBV3-1 to TRBJ2-5, with unresolved D. The CDR3 is 15 amino acids. V was pared by 0 bases and J by 6 bases, with 14 bases between. Germline-derived CDR1 and CDR2 are LGHDT and YNNKEL (reference sequence). The DNA of the CDR3 is TGTGCCAGCAGCCAAGATTCGGGTCTGATGAAGACCCAGTACTTC. Translation: CASSQDSGLMKTQYF.

This clonotype was observed a handful of times. The chain has TRBV30 and TRBJ2-7; D unclear. The CDR3 length is 13 residues. The V and J ends lost 3 bases and 4 bases respectively, with 13 bases between them. Germline V lookup: CDR1 GTSNPN, CDR2 SVGIG (reference sequence). The CDR3 region is CAWRGRPWYEQYF. CDR3 bases: TGTGCCTGGAGAGGACGGCCGTGGTACGAGCAGTACTTC.

The table lists this clonotype with many counts. The J gene is TRBJ2-7, the V gene TRBV20-1, with 10 bases identical to TRBD1. V gave up 3 bases and J gave up 2 bases; unmatched junction bases: 7. Germline CDR1 DFQATT, CDR2 SNEGSKA (reference sequence). The CDR3 totals 15 residues. CDR3 DNA sequence: TGCAGTGCTAGTGGACAGGGGGGTTCCCCCTACGAGCAGTACTTC. Translated, it gives CSASGQGGSPYEQYF.

The table lists this clonotype with a few counts. The CDR3 sequence is CSASPPPGSGGSQETQYF. For the CDR3, the DNA is TGCAGTGCTTCACCTCCCCCCGGGAGCGGGGGCTCCCAAGAGACCCAGTACTTC. This chain joins TRBV20-1 and TRBJ2-5; 8 nucleotides agree with TRBD2. Germline values: CDR1 DFQATT, CDR2 SNEGSKA (reference sequence). This CDR3 is built from 18 residues. The ends lost 5 bases at V and 1 base at J; junction bases unmatched: 18.

This chain connects TRBV20-1 to TRBJ2-7; no reliable D call. V was pared by 1 base and J by 5 bases, with 12 bases between. This CDR3 region has 13 residues. CDR1 is DFQATT, CDR2 SNEGSKA, per germline (reference sequence). CDR3 region: CSARGVRRNEQYF. The CDR3 nucleotides are TGCAGTGCTAGAGGAGTGAGGCGGAACGAGCAGTACTTC.

The table lists this clonotype with a few counts. The J gene is TRBJ1-2, the V gene TRBV6-5; D unclear. The CDR3 length is 13 residues. The germline V and J ends were trimmed by 0 bases and 2 bases, with 4 bases remaining between them. In germline, CDR1 is MNHEY, CDR2 SVGAGI. The CDR3 protein is CASSYSGNYGYTF. The DNA for the CDR3 is TGTGCCAGCAGTTACTCAGGGAACTATGGCTACACCTTC.

The rearrangement links TRBV7-2 to TRBJ2-5, with D perhaps matching TRBD1 (7 bases). CDR3 size: 14 residues. Trimming took 5 bases from V and 11 from J, leaving 21 bases between them. Germline values: CDR1 SGHTA, CDR2 FQGNSA. CDR3 sequence (DNA): TGTGCCAGCAGCCCCCCGACAGGGAGGAATGAGCAGTACTTC. This gives the protein CASSPPTGRNEQYF.

The chain uses TRBV6-2 or TRBV6-3 and TRBJ2-5; 11 nucleotides match TRBD2. Germline lookup yields CDR1 MNHEY and CDR2 SVGEGT. V dropped 6 bases and J dropped 11; count of bases not matched to a gene: 14. CDR3 length: 15 residues. CDR3 in amino acids: CASSERTSGWNEQYF. The CDR3 DNA is TGTGCCAGCAGCGAACGGACTAGCGGGTGGAATGAGCAGTACTTC.

This clonotype was found once. The chain has TRBV20-1 and TRBJ2-1, with 7 bases fitting TRBD2. Trimming at V came to 0 bases and at J to 0 bases, leaving 11 bases not matched to a gene. Germline CDR1 reads DFQATT; CDR2 reads SNEGSKA (reference sequence). This CDR3 has 18 residues. The CDR3 region is CSARDRVASGLSYNEQFF. In DNA form, the CDR3 reads TGCAGTGCTAGAGATAGAGTGGCTAGCGGCCTCTCCTACAATGAGCAGTTCTTC.

A word on this clonotype: A junction end diverges from the germline sequence, so it may reflect a read error. V usage is TRBV3-1 and J usage is TRBJ1-4; D is ambiguous. Germline values: CDR1 LGHDT, CDR2 YNNKEL (reference sequence). This CDR3 region has 12 residues. The CDR3 DNA is TGTGCCAGCAGCCAAGGTCAAGAAAAACCGTTTTTT. It codes for CASSQGQEKPFF.

The count of this clonotype is one. V and J are TRBV12-3 or TRBV12-4 and TRBJ2-7; D is possibly TRBD1 (6 bases). The V gene lost 4 bases and the J gene lost 3 bases, with 13 bases spanning the gap. The CDR3 contains 14 residues. The CDR3 here is CASSWDTDGYEQYF. For the CDR3, the DNA is TGTGCCAGCAGTTGGGACACGGACGGCTACGAGCAGTACTTC.

This clonotype was recorded at least ten times. Here the CDR3 reads CAPGTSGSLVETQYF. The CDR3 DNA reads TGTGCCCCCGGGACTAGCGGGAGTCTTGTAGAGACCCAGTACTTC. The rearrangement joins TRBV21-1 to TRBJ2-5; TRBD2 is the table's D call, not checked against the DNA. TRBV21-1 represents a pseudogene. The CDR3 contains 15 residues.